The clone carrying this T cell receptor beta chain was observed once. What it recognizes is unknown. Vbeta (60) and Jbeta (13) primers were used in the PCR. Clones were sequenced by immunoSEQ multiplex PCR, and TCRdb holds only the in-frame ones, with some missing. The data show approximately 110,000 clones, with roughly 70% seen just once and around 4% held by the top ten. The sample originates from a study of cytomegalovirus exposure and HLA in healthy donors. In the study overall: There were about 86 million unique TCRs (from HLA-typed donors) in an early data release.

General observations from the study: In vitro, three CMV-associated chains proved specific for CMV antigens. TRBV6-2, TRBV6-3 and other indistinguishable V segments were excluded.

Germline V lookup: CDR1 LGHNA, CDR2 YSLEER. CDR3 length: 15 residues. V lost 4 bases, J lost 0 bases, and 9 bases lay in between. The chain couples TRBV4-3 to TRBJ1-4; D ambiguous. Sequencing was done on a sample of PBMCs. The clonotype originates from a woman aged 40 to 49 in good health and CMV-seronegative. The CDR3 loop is CASSPGFSTNEKLFF. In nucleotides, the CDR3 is TGCGCCAGCAGCCCGGGGTTTTCAACTAATGAAAAACTGTTTTTT.